These 10 T cell receptor beta chains were all obtained from the same sample, sequenced in a study of shared clonotypes between healthy human individuals. Measured with immunoSEQ multiplex PCR; TCRdb has only the in-frame clones, and not every one. The sample consists of over a million clones, more than 75% of them appearing once. Sequences were obtained from memory CD4+ T cells from PBMCs. Indicated subset: CD45RA-negative fraction. The source is a man aged 18 to 29 in good health. Some clones in this sample may be carry-over from other donors' samples.

The chain employs TRBV7-2 and TRBJ1-2; weak D call: TRBD1 (6 bases). Germline values: CDR1 SGHTA, CDR2 FQGNSA. The CDR3 sequence is 12 residues long. V was trimmed by 3 bases and J by 8 bases, leaving 10 bases between them. The CDR3, as DNA: TGTGCCAGCAGCTTCTTCAGGGGAGGCTACACCTTC. It specifies CASSFFRGGYTF. Variable domain in full (rest from reference TRBV7-2 and TRBJ1-2): GAGVSQSPSNKVTEKGKDVELRCDPISGHTALYWYRQSLGQGLEFLIYFQGNSAPDKSGLPSDRFSAERTGGSVSTLTIQRTQQEDSAVYLCASSFFRGGYTFGSGTRLTVV.

This chain links TRBV5-1 with TRBJ1-1; D gene unclear. Looked up from germline, CDR1 is SGHRS and CDR2 is YFSETQ. The germline V and J ends were trimmed by 4 bases and 8 bases, with 15 bases remaining between them. The CDR3 has 13 residues. CDR3 protein: CASSPRPGGEAFF. Written as DNA, the CDR3 is TGCGCCAGCAGCCCTAGACCTGGCGGGGAAGCTTTCTTT.

V and J are TRBV30 and TRBJ1-1, with D possibly matching TRBD1 (5 bases). The CDR3 length is 13 residues. Trimming took 1 base from V and 0 from J, leaving 6 bases between them. Germline CDR1 reads GTSNPN; CDR2 reads SVGIG (reference sequence). CDR3 DNA sequence: TGTGCCTGGAGTGGGGGGATGAACACTGAAGCTTTCTTT. Translated, it gives CAWSGGMNTEAFF.

The chain links TRBV7-8 to TRBJ2-3, with D possibly called TRBD1 or TRBD2 (5 bases each). V was shortened by 4 bases and J by 2 bases, with 10 bases between the two germline ends. The CDR3 sequence is 14 residues long. Germline loops: CDR1 SGHVS, CDR2 FQNEAQ. CDR3 protein: CASSYWGNTDTQYF. The CDR3 nucleotides are TGTGCCAGCAGCTATTGGGGGAACACAGATACGCAGTATTTT. The full variable domain, its missing parts supplied by reference TRBV7-8 and TRBJ2-3, is GAGVSQSPRYKVAKRGQDVALRCDPISGHVSLFWYQQALGQGPEFLTYFQNEAQLDKSGLPSDRFFAERPEGSVSTLKIQRTQQEDSAVYLCASSYWGNTDTQYFGPGTRLTVL.

The chain combines TRBV5-1 with TRBJ2-1, with 11 bases matching TRBD2. The germline gives CDR1 SGHRS, CDR2 YFSETQ. Trimming at V came to 8 bases and at J to 4 bases, leaving 11 bases not matched to a gene. The CDR3 contains 16 residues. The DNA for the CDR3 is TGCGCCAGTTACGAACTAGCGGGAGTCACTTACAATGAGCAGTTCTTC. Its translation: CASYELAGVTYNEQFF.

This clone was seen ten or more times. The chain joins TRBV10-3 to TRBJ2-7; the match to TRBD2 covers 8 bases. The J segment lost 0 bases and the V segment lost 3 bases, leaving 4 bases of the junction unmatched. The CDR3 loop spans 15 amino acids. Germline assignment: CDR1 ENHRY and CDR2 SYGVKD. CDR3 sequence: CAISDSSGNSYEQYF. CDR3 sequence (DNA): TGTGCCATCAGTGACAGTAGCGGGAACTCCTACGAGCAGTACTTC.

This clone was seen more than once but under ten times. The J gene is TRBJ2-3, the V gene TRBV18; TRBD1 might be the D (5 bases). CDR1 and CDR2 from the germline V gene are KGHSH and LQKENI. Trimming pared 7 bases from V and 6 bases from J, leaving 17 bases between. The CDR3 runs to 14 residues. This CDR3 reads CASYGAISRDTQYF. CDR3 DNA: TGTGCCAGCTATGGGGCAATCTCGAGGGATACGCAGTATTTT.

This rearrangement joins TRBV6-1 to TRBJ2-7; maybe TRBD1 (6 bases). This CDR3 has 13 residues. Between the trimmed V and J ends, which lost 8 bases and 0 bases, there was a span of 11 bases. Germline V CDR1 and CDR2: MNHNS, SASEGT. The CDR3: CASRQESSYEQYF. The CDR3 DNA follows: TGTGCCAGCCGACAGGAAAGCTCCTACGAGCAGTACTTC.

This clone was observed a few times. CDR3 bases: TGTGCCAGCAGGCGCGCCGGACAGGGCTCAGAAGCTTTCTTT. Protein: CASRRAGQGSEAFF. This rearrangement joins TRBV27 to TRBJ1-1; 8 positions match TRBD1. Trimming cost V 6 bases and J 8 bases; bases outside gene matches: 11. This CDR3 is built from 14 residues. CDR1 is MNHEY and CDR2 is SMNVEV in the germline V gene (reference sequence).

The rearrangement links TRBV27 to TRBJ1-2; tentatively, D is TRBD1 (6 bases). Between the trimmed V and J ends, which lost 3 bases and 5 bases, there was a span of 19 bases. The germline CDR1 and CDR2 sequences are MNHEY and SMNVEV (reference sequence). This CDR3 contains 16 residues. The CDR3 sequence is CASSFLSQGSGYGYTF. For the CDR3, the DNA is TGTGCCAGCAGTTTTCTCTCCCAGGGGTCAGGTTATGGCTACACCTTC.